The 24 T cell receptor beta chains below come from one sample, sequenced in a study of T cells in Graves' hyperthyroidism and ophthalmopathy (dated by TCRdb to between 2018 and 2021). To prepare the library, multiplex PCR was applied. Sequencing was performed on an Illumina HiSeq 2000. The TCR beta CDR3 regions were amplified from RNA transcripts. A first-round RT-PCR of the TCR CDR3 used the HTBI primer set with the Qiagen OneStep RT-PCR kit. TCRdb applied fastp at Q25 and MiXCR to the public reads, then kept only in-frame beta chains. Each CDR3 protein appears once, grouped with its most common genes and DNA. This sample gives around 34,000 distinct CDR3 sequences in total; about 52% of them show up just once. Together, the top ten hold roughly 25% of the sample. The sample was blood. All receptors derive from a woman aged 40 to 50 with Graves' ophthalmopathy.

This clonotype has ten or more counts. This chain links TRBV9 with TRBJ2-3, with D perhaps matching TRBD1 or TRBD2 (6 bases each). The germline gives CDR1 SGDLS, CDR2 YYNGEE. V lost 0 bases, J lost 4 bases, and 12 bases lay in between. The CDR3 consists of 15 residues. The chain's CDR3 is CASSVAGALSDTQYF. The CDR3 region has the DNA TGTGCCAGCAGCGTAGCGGGGGCCCTTTCAGATACGCAGTATTTT.

This clonotype has a count of ten or more. V gene TRBV3-1 combines with J gene TRBJ1-6; D uncertain. Trimming stripped 0 bases from V and 5 bases from J, with 8 bases between. The germline V gene encodes CDR1 LGHDT and CDR2 YNNKEL (reference sequence). The CDR3 consists of 15 residues. CDR3 in DNA: TGTGCCAGCAGCCAAGACGACGTAGATAATTCACCCCTCCACTTT. The encoded protein is CASSQDDVDNSPLHF. The full variable domain, in which reference TRBV3-1 and TRBJ1-6 provide the parts outside the CDR3, is DTAVSQTPKYLVTQMGNDKSIKCEQNLGHDTMYWYKQDSKKFLKIMFSYNNKELIINETVPNRFSPKSPDKAHLNLHINSLELGDSAVYFCASSQDDVDNSPLHFGNGTRLTVT.

This clonotype was seen repeatedly, ten times or more. V usage is TRBV5-8 and J usage is TRBJ2-7; 9 positions agree with TRBD2. In germline, CDR1 is SGHTS, CDR2 YDEGEE. The CDR3 sequence is 15 residues long. The V segment lost 4 bases and the J segment 7 bases; nucleotides outside the gene matches: 12. The CDR3 protein is CASSRRASGIVEQYF. CDR3 in DNA: TGTGCCAGCAGCCGGCGAGCTAGCGGGATAGTTGAGCAGTACTTC.

The chain links TRBV18 to TRBJ1-1, with 8 positions matching TRBD1. The junction had 6 bases not matched to a gene; V was cut back by 5 bases and J by 10 bases. Germline CDR1 is KGHSH and CDR2 is LQKENI. The CDR3 totals 12 residues. The CDR3 DNA follows: TGTGCCAGCTCATCCTTGGACAGGGTAGCTTTCTTT. It specifies CASSSLDRVAFF.

This rearrangement joins TRBV29-1 to TRBJ1-1; a weak D match, TRBD1 (5 bases). This CDR3 has 13 residues. V gave up 2 bases and J gave up 0 bases, with 7 bases separating them. The germline gives CDR1 SQVTM, CDR2 ANQGSEA. CDR3 sequence reads: CSVERQLNTEAFF. CDR3 in DNA: TGCAGCGTTGAAAGACAGCTGAACACTGAAGCTTTCTTT.

This clonotype has ten or more counts. The V call is TRBV6-6, the J call TRBJ1-2; TRBD1 matches at 7 bases. The CDR3 sequence is 13 residues long. The V gene's germline CDR1 is MNHNY and CDR2 SVGAGI (reference sequence). The V gene end was trimmed by 6 bases and the J gene end by 11 bases; junction bases not matched to a gene: 12. The CDR3 sequence: CASSQDRVGGYTF. DNA of the CDR3: TGTGCCAGCAGCCAAGACAGGGTGGGAGGGTACACCTTC.

On this clonotype: With a much larger clone just one base away, this may be a read error. The rearrangement joins TRBV28 to TRBJ1-2, with 9 positions matching TRBD1. Unmatched junction bases numbered 3, after V lost 2 bases and J lost 8 bases. CDR1 is MDHEN and CDR2 is SYDVKM in the germline V gene. This CDR3 region has 13 residues. The CDR3 loop reads CASSLTGGKGYTF. The DNA for the CDR3 is TGTGCCAGCAGTTTAACAGGGGGCAAGGGCTACACCTTC.

This clonotype was seen ten or more times. The CDR3 sequence is CASSFRLSDTQYF. CDR3 nucleotide sequence: TGTGCCAGCAGCTTCCGGCTATCAGATACGCAGTATTTT. This chain uses TRBV11-2 with TRBJ2-3; D is unresolved. Per the germline V gene, CDR1 is SGHAT and CDR2 is FQNNGV. This CDR3 comprises 13 residues. Trimming left V 3 bases short and J 4 bases short, with 8 bases between.

In this sample, this clonotype is medium-sized. The J gene is TRBJ2-7, the V gene TRBV7-6; 8 bases align to TRBD1. Germline V gives CDR1 SGHVS, CDR2 FNYEAQ. V gave up 5 bases and J gave up 2 bases; unmatched junction bases: 5. CDR3 size: 14 residues. CDR3 protein: CASSEGQGTYEQYF. CDR3 DNA: TGTGCCAGCAGCGAAGGACAGGGCACCTACGAGCAGTACTTC.

On this clonotype: A much larger clone lies a single base off, so this may be a read error. The CDR3 region has the DNA TGTGCCAGCAAGATCCGGACAGGGACAGATACGCGGTATTTT. It is translated as CASKIRTGTDTRYF. The chain carries TRBV6-1 and TRBJ2-3; 8 bases align to TRBD1. Germline V gene lookup returns CDR1 MNHNS and CDR2 SASEGT. This CDR3 is 14 amino acids long.

The genes are TRBV10-2 and TRBJ1-6, with D perhaps TRBD1 (5 bases). Germline CDR1 WSHSY, CDR2 SAAADI. The CDR3 is 15 amino acids. V lost 6 bases to trimming and J lost 3 bases, with 12 bases between them. For the CDR3, the DNA is TGCGCCAGCAGCCTTTCCAGGGACTATAATTCACCCCTCCACTTT. Amino acids: CASSLSRDYNSPLHF.

In its sample, this clonotype was seen many times. A read error may explain this, as a much larger clone is one base away. This likely comes from a read error, as the CDR3 has no conserved phenylalanine or tryptophan at its end. The chain joins TRBV19 to TRBJ1-4, with D perhaps TRBD1 (5 bases). The V and J ends lost 5 bases and 3 bases respectively, with 13 bases between them. The CDR3 runs 15 residues. Germline V gene lookup returns CDR1 LNHDA and CDR2 SQIVND (reference sequence). The CDR3 reads CASSGGDDANEKLFL. The CDR3 DNA is TGTGCCAGTAGTGGGGGGGACGACGCTAATGAAAAACTGTTTCTT.

CDR3 in amino acids: CASSADRGQGYTF. The CDR3, as DNA: TGTGCCAGCAGCGCGGACAGGGGGCAAGGCTACACCTTC. V usage is TRBV7-9 and J usage is TRBJ1-2, with TRBD1 matching 11 bases. The CDR3 is 13 amino acids. Germline trimming cut 5 bases from V and 8 bases from J; bases unmatched to any gene: 4. Germline V gene data show CDR1 as SEHNR and CDR2 as FQNEAQ (reference sequence).

This clonotype has only a few counts. This rearrangement joins TRBV2 to TRBJ1-2; D gene uncertain. Trimming removed 5 bases from V and 2 bases from J, with 21 bases in between. CDR1 and CDR2 (germline): SNHLY, FYNNEI. This CDR3 is 17 amino acids long. The CDR3 nucleotides are TGTGCCAGCAGTTCCGGCAGCACCCTCCTCCAAAACTATGGCTACACCTTC. It yields the protein CASSSGSTLLQNYGYTF.

This clonotype was seen only a few times. V and J are TRBV2 and TRBJ2-1; 8 bases are shared with TRBD1. The germline CDR1 and CDR2 sequences are SNHLY and FYNNEI. The trim removed 8 bases at V and 12 bases at J, leaving 12 bases unmatched. The CDR3 totals 13 residues. The CDR3 DNA follows: TGTGCCAGCGGAGACAGGGGTAGACTAAGGCAGTTCTTC. Its translation is CASGDRGRLRQFF.

The chain employs TRBV19 and TRBJ2-7, with D perhaps given as TRBD1 or TRBD2 (5 bases each). The CDR3 runs 15 residues. CDR1 and CDR2 (germline): LNHDA, SQIVND (reference sequence). V dropped 10 bases and J dropped 4 bases, with 23 bases sitting between them. The CDR3 sequence is CATQAGVGVVYEQYF. CDR3 DNA sequence: TGTGCCACCCAAGCCGGGGTAGGGGTTGTTTACGAGCAGTACTTC.

The CDR3 loop is CSAGLGGPTDTQYF. DNA for the CDR3: TGCAGTGCTGGGCTGGGGGGCCCCACAGATACGCAGTATTTT. The genes are TRBV20-1 and TRBJ2-3, with D perhaps TRBD1 or TRBD2 (6 bases each). Between the trimmed V and J ends, which lost 5 bases and 2 bases, there was a span of 14 bases. From germline, CDR1 is DFQATT and CDR2 SNEGSKA (reference sequence). The CDR3 consists of 14 residues.

This clonotype has a count of ten or more. The genes are TRBV20-1 and TRBJ2-1; TRBD2 agrees at 10 bases. In germline, CDR1 is DFQATT, CDR2 SNEGSKA (reference sequence). This CDR3 is 16 amino acids long. V shed 3 bases and J 3 bases; nucleotides not matched to a gene: 8. CDR3 coding DNA: TGCAGTGCTAGTACCCTAGCGGGGGACCTCTACAATGAGCAGTTCTTC. It codes for CSASTLAGDLYNEQFF.

Only a few counts were recorded for this clonotype. The chain carries TRBV6-6 and TRBJ2-1; no definite D call. This CDR3 has 12 residues. Germline CDR1 reads MNHNY; CDR2 reads SVGAGI (reference sequence). V gave up 2 bases and J gave up 10 bases, with 9 bases separating them. The CDR3: CASSYSAEEQFF. The CDR3, as DNA: TGTGCCAGCAGTTACAGTGCGGAGGAGCAGTTCTTC.

This clonotype was observed at least ten times. The chain couples TRBV6-5 to TRBJ1-4; no clear D. Deletions cut 2 bases from V and 2 bases from J, with 3 bases between. The CDR3 contains 13 residues. Germline CDR1 reads MNHEY; CDR2 reads SVGAGI. The CDR3 nucleotides are TGTGCCAGCAGTTACGGTACTAATGAAAAACTGTTTTTT. It encodes CASSYGTNEKLFF.

In the case of this clonotype: A much bigger clone sits one base away, suggesting this may be a read error. This sequence joins TRBV27 and TRBJ2-1; TRBD2 matches at 9 bases. The CDR3 runs 16 residues. Trimming removed 6 bases from V and 3 bases from J; junction bases left unmatched: 9. Germline lookup yields CDR1 MNHEY and CDR2 SMNVEV (reference sequence). CDR3 nucleotides: TGTGCCAGCAGGCGTAGCGGGAGTAATAGCTACAATGAGCAGTTCTTC. This translates into CASRRSGSNSYNEQFF.

This clonotype was detected ten times or more. This chain uses TRBV2 with TRBJ2-3, with TRBD2 matching 8 bases. V dropped 7 bases and J dropped 2; count of bases not matched to a gene: 8. The CDR3 is 15 amino acids. Germline V gives CDR1 SNHLY, CDR2 FYNNEI. CDR3 sequence (DNA): TGTGCCAGCATATGGACTAGCTCAAACACAGATACGCAGTATTTT. This sequence encodes CASIWTSSNTDTQYF.

In regard to this clonotype: At one of its ends the junction is not consistent with the germline gene, which may arise from a read error. The rearrangement joins TRBV12-3 or TRBV12-4 to TRBJ2-1; 7 nucleotides align to TRBD1. This CDR3 spans 18 amino acids. The CDR3 DNA reads TGTGCCAGCAGTTTAAGGGGCGCGACAGGGACGACCTACGATGAGCAGCTCTTC. This sequence encodes CASSLRGATGTTYDEQLF.

By share, this clonotype ranks as medium-sized. The rearrangement uses TRBV7-2 and TRBJ2-3, with D hard to call. The CDR3 covers 12 residues. The germline V gene has CDR1 SGHTA and CDR2 FQGNSA. V dropped 4 bases and J dropped 0 bases, with 2 bases sitting between them. CDR3 residues: CASSSSTDTQYF. Here the CDR3 DNA reads TGTGCCAGCAGCTCCAGCACAGATACGCAGTATTTT.